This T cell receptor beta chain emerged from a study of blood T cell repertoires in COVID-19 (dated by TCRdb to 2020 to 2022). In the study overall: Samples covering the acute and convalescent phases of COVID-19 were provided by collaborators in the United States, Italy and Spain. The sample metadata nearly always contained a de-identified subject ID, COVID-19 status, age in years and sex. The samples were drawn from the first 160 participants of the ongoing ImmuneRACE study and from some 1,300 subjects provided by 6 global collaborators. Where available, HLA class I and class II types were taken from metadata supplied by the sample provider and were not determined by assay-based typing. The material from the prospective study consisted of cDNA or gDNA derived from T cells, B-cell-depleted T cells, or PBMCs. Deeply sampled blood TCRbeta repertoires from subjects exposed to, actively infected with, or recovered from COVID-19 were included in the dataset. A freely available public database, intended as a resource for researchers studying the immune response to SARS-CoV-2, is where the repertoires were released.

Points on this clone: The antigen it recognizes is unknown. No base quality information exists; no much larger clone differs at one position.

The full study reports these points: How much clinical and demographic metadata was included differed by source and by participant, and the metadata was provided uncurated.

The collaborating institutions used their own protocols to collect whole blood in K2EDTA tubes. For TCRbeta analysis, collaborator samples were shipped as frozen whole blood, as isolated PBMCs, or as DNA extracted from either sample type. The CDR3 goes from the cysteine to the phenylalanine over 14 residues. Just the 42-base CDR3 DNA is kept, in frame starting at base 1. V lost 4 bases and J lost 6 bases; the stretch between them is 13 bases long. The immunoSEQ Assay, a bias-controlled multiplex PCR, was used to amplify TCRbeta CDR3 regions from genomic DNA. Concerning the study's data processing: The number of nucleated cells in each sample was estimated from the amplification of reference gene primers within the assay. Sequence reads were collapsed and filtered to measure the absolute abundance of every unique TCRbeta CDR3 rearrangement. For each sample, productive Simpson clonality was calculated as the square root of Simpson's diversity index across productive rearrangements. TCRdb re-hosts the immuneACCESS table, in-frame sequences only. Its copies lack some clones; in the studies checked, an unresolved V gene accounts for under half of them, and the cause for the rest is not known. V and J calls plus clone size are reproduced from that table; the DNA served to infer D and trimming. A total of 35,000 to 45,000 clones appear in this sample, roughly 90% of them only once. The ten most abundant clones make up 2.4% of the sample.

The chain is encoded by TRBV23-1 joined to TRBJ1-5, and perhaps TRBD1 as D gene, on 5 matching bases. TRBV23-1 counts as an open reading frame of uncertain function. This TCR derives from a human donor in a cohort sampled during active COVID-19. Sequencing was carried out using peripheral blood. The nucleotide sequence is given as TGCGCCAGCAGTCCCGGGGGGAGATGTCAGCCCCAGCATTTT. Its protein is CASSPGGRCQPQHF.